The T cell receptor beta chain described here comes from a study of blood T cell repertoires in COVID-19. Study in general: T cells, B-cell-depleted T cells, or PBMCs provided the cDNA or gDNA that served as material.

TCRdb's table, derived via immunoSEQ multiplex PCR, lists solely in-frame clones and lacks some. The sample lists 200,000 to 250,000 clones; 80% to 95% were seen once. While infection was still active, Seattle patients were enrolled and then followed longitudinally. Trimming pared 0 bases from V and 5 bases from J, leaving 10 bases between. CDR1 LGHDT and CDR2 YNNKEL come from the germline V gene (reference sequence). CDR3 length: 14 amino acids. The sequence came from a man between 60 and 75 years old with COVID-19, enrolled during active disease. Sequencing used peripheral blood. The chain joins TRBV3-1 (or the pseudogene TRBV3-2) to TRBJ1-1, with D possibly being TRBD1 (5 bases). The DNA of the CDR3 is TGTGCCAGCAGCCAAGATCTGGGGGGGACTGAAGCTTTCTTT. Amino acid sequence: CASSQDLGGTEAFF.